The 20 T cell receptor beta chains below come from one sample, sequenced in a study of cytomegalovirus exposure and HLA in healthy donors. PCR amplification relied on 60 Vbeta primers (plus 13 Jbeta primers). Clones were sequenced by immunoSEQ multiplex PCR, and TCRdb holds only the in-frame ones, with some missing. The data hold about 120,000 clones, with approximately 80% observed a single time. Sequences were obtained from PBMCs. Source of these receptors: a man younger than 45 in good health and CMV-seronegative.

V and J are TRBV19 and TRBJ2-7; 7 nucleotides agree with TRBD2. V lost 3 bases and J lost 3; bases outside the gene matches: 8. There are 15 residues in the CDR3. Per germline, CDR1 LNHDA and CDR2 SQIVND (reference sequence). DNA for the CDR3: TGTGCCAGTAGTATCGACGGGACTAATAACTACGAGCAGTACTTC. This gives the protein CASSIDGTNNYEQYF. The entire variable domain, with the rest obtained from reference TRBV19 and TRBJ2-7, is as follows: DGGITQSPKYLFRKEGQNVTLSCEQNLNHDAMYWYRQDPGQGLRLIYYSQIVNDFQKGDIAEGYSVSREKKESFPLTVTSAQKNPTAFYLCASSIDGTNNYEQYFGPGTRLTVT.

There are a few counts of this clone. V and J are TRBV7-2 and TRBJ2-7, with 14 bases identical to TRBD2. In germline, CDR1 is SGHTA, CDR2 FQGNSA. V dropped 0 bases and J dropped 2; count of bases not matched to a gene: 3. CDR3 length equals 17 residues. The CDR3: CASSLAGTSGSPYEQYF. In DNA, the CDR3 is TGTGCCAGCAGCTTAGCCGGGACTAGCGGGAGCCCCTACGAGCAGTACTTC.

The chain links TRBV23-1 to TRBJ2-1, with 8 positions matching TRBD2. TRBV23-1 is annotated as an ORF whose role is uncertain. The trim removed 7 bases at V and 4 bases at J, leaving 6 bases unmatched. The CDR3 sequence is 14 residues long. DNA for the CDR3: TGCGCCAGCATACTAGCGGAACGGTACAATGAGCAGTTCTTC. Translation gives CASILAERYNEQFF.

The gene calls are TRBV7-8 and TRBJ1-5; TRBD1 matches 12 bases. Germline CDR1 is SGHVS and CDR2 is FQNEAQ. The CDR3 has 16 amino acids. V dropped 1 base and J dropped 6; count of bases not matched to a gene: 4. CDR3 amino acids: CASSLVGTGGSQPQHF. Here the CDR3 DNA reads TGTGCCAGCAGCTTAGTAGGGACAGGGGGCTCTCAGCCCCAGCATTTT.

This chain links TRBV7-8 with TRBJ2-3; D may be TRBD2 (6 bases). Germline V lookup: CDR1 SGHVS, CDR2 FQNEAQ. The CDR3 runs to 14 residues. V was cut by 3 bases and J by 0 bases, with 7 bases left in between. The CDR3 is CASSLAGSTDTQYF. Here the CDR3 DNA reads TGTGCCAGCAGCTTGGCGGGAAGCACAGATACGCAGTATTTT.

The CDR3 reads CASTDHEGTGAYGYTF. The CDR3 nucleotides read TGTGCCAGCACCGACCACGAGGGGACAGGGGCATATGGCTACACCTTC. The genes are TRBV6-6 and TRBJ1-2, with 10 positions matching TRBD1. The V gene end was trimmed by 7 bases and the J gene end by 5 bases; junction bases not matched to a gene: 13. The CDR3 has 16 residues. The V gene's germline CDR1 is MNHNY and CDR2 SVGAGI (reference sequence).

The chain employs TRBV28 and TRBJ2-5, with 8 bases that match TRBD1. Germline V gives CDR1 MDHEN, CDR2 SYDVKM. Trimming took 6 bases from V and 5 from J; bases not matched to a gene: 11. CDR3 length equals 15 residues. CDR3 region: CASRADRGGLETQYF. The CDR3 DNA reads TGTGCCAGCAGGGCAGACAGGGGAGGATTGGAGACCCAGTACTTC.

The gene calls are TRBV7-6 and TRBJ2-4; TRBD1 aligns across 7 bases. Germline loops: CDR1 SGHVS, CDR2 FNYEAQ. The junction had 16 bases not matched to a gene; V was cut back by 5 bases and J by 6 bases. The CDR3 has 17 amino acids. The CDR3 nucleotides read TGTGCCAGCAGCGATACACTAAGACAGGGTTTCGGAAACATTCAGTACTTC. Its translation: CASSDTLRQGFGNIQYF.

This clone came up once. J is TRBJ2-1 and V is TRBV28, with 9 bases matching TRBD2. Germline loops: CDR1 MDHEN, CDR2 SYDVKM. The CDR3 extends over 16 amino acids. Trimming at V came to 2 bases and at J to 6 bases, leaving 8 bases not matched to a gene. This chain's CDR3 is CASSLNRAGGFNEQFF. The DNA for the CDR3 is TGTGCCAGCAGTTTAAATAGGGCGGGAGGGTTCAATGAGCAGTTCTTC.

The chain couples TRBV5-1 to TRBJ2-3; 8 positions match TRBD1. The germline gives CDR1 SGHRS, CDR2 YFSETQ. The V and J ends lost 2 bases and 1 base, in that order; junction bases with no gene match: 6. This CDR3 has 16 residues. The chain's CDR3 is CASSFDQGAGTDTQYF. In DNA form, the CDR3 reads TGCGCCAGCAGCTTTGATCAGGGGGCCGGCACAGATACGCAGTATTTT.

In its sample, this clone was seen a few times. V and J are TRBV7-2 and TRBJ1-2; D uncertain. The V gene's germline CDR1 is SGHTA and CDR2 FQGNSA. Trimming took 0 bases from V and 8 from J, leaving 10 bases between them. The CDR3 spans 13 residues. CDR3 coding DNA: TGTGCCAGCAGCTTAGCAGGCAGCGGGGGCTACACCTTC. It encodes CASSLAGSGGYTF.

This clone has only one observation. Sequence at one end of the junction differs from germline and may be a read error. The rearrangement uses TRBV27 and TRBJ2-7, with 9 bases identical to TRBD1. The CDR3 is made up of 12 amino acids. Germline CDR1 MNHEY, CDR2 SMNVEV (reference sequence). CDR3 nucleotides: TGTGCCAGCAGTAACCGGGACAGGGACGTTTTCTTC. Its translation: CASSNRDRDVFF.

The chain combines TRBV27 with TRBJ1-1; TRBD1 matches 7 bases. V shed 0 bases and J 10 bases; nucleotides not matched to a gene: 5. Germline assignment: CDR1 MNHEY and CDR2 SMNVEV (reference sequence). The CDR3 spans 13 residues. The CDR3 sequence is CASSLSGGWVAFF. The CDR3 DNA reads TGTGCCAGCAGTTTATCAGGGGGCTGGGTAGCTTTCTTT.

This chain's CDR3 is CAISEADRGGNTIYF. The CDR3 region has the DNA TGTGCCATCAGTGAGGCCGACAGGGGCGGAAACACCATATATTTT. The chain joins TRBV10-3 to TRBJ1-3, with 8 bases lining up with TRBD1. J gave up 4 bases and V 2 bases, and 4 bases lay outside the gene matches. Germline V gene data show CDR1 as ENHRY and CDR2 as SYGVKD. The CDR3 has 15 residues.

This rearrangement joins TRBV9 to TRBJ2-2; 7 bases align to TRBD2. J gave up 6 bases and V 2 bases, and 7 bases lay outside the gene matches. The CDR3 runs to 15 residues. The V gene's germline CDR1 is SGDLS and CDR2 YYNGEE. The CDR3: CASSVGRGNSGELFF. CDR3 coding DNA: TGTGCCAGCAGCGTTGGGAGGGGCAACTCCGGGGAGCTGTTTTTT.

The rearrangement joins TRBV25-1 to TRBJ2-7; D is possibly TRBD1 (5 bases). Germline loops: CDR1 MGHDK, CDR2 SYGVNS. Trimming stripped 2 bases from V and 4 bases from J, with 9 bases between. The CDR3 sequence is 13 residues long. The CDR3 nucleotides are TGTGCCAGCAGTGAACTCCAGGGATACGAGCAGTACTTC. This translates into CASSELQGYEQYF.

The chain employs TRBV11-3 and TRBJ2-1; D may be TRBD1 (6 bases). The CDR3 runs to 16 residues. The V end lost 5 bases, the J end lost 3 bases, and 17 bases lay between the germline ends. CDR1 and CDR2 from the germline V gene are SGHNT and YENEEA. The CDR3 is CASSTSVGGRYNEQFF. The CDR3 coding sequence is TGTGCCAGCAGCACTAGTGTTGGGGGCCGCTACAATGAGCAGTTCTTC.

The J gene is TRBJ2-3, the V gene TRBV7-9; TRBD2 might be the D (5 bases). The CDR3 runs 15 residues. CDR1 and CDR2 (germline): SEHNR, FQNEAQ (reference sequence). V lost 4 bases and J lost 5, with 16 bases in between. CDR3 in DNA: TGTGCCAGCAGCTACCGCGGGTTACTAGAAGATACGCAGTATTTT. This encodes CASSYRGLLEDTQYF. The variable domain in full, completed from reference TRBV7-9 and TRBJ2-3, reads DTGVSQNPRHKITKRGQNVTFRCDPISEHNRLYWYRQTLGQGPEFLTYFQNEAQLEKSRLLSDRFSAERPKGSFSTLEIQRTEQGDSAMYLCASSYRGLLEDTQYFGPGTRLTVL.

The rearrangement links TRBV7-9 to TRBJ2-5; the match to TRBD2 covers 10 bases. The end of the DNA is better explained by TRBJ2-7, so the J call may be wrong. Germline V gene data show CDR1 as SEHNR and CDR2 as FQNEAQ (reference sequence). This CDR3 is 15 amino acids long. CDR3 coding DNA: TGTGCCAGCAGTTCCCGACTAGCGGGTGTCTACGAGCAGTACTTC. Protein product: CASSSRLAGVYEQYF.

This sequence joins TRBV4-1 and TRBJ2-5, with 7 nucleotides matching TRBD2. With 0 bases clipped from V and 2 bases from J, the junction kept 9 bases outside the gene matches. The CDR3 covers 17 residues. Germline-derived CDR1 and CDR2 are MGHRA and YSYEKL. The CDR3 DNA follows: TGCGCCAGCAGCCAAGATCGGGCTAGCGGACAACAAGAGACCCAGTACTTC. Its protein is CASSQDRASGQQETQYF.